One and the same sample provided the 27 T cell receptor beta chains below, sequenced in a study of T cells after yellow fever vaccination. TCRdb analysed the 5' RACE reads with MiXCR anew, one entry per CDR3 protein. This sample has around 400,000 distinct CDR3 sequences, with roughly 11% found just once. This material consisted of PBMCs, taken on the day of the first yellow fever vaccination. The receptors derive from a man aged 18 to 35 who received the YFV17D yellow fever vaccine.

This chain joins TRBV5-1 and TRBJ2-5; the D gene is possibly TRBD2 (5 bases). Trimming removed 1 base from V and 5 bases from J, with 15 bases in between. The CDR3 has 15 residues. Germline values: CDR1 SGHRS, CDR2 YFSETQ. The CDR3 DNA reads TGCGCCAGCAGCTTGAGCCGGGGTCTTGGGGAGACCCAGTACTTC. Translated, it gives CASSLSRGLGETQYF. The entire variable domain, with the rest obtained from reference TRBV5-1 and TRBJ2-5, is as follows: KAGVTQTPRYLIKTRGQQVTLSCSPISGHRSVSWYQQTPGQGLQFLFEYFSETQRNKGNFPGRFSGRQFSNSRSEMNVSTLELGDSALYLCASSLSRGLGETQYFGPGTRLLVL.

This clonotype occurred a few times. The V gene is TRBV29-1, the J gene TRBJ1-1, with D uncertain. The CDR3 sequence is 13 residues long. Germline CDR1 SQVTM, CDR2 ANQGSEA. Deletions cut 3 bases from V and 0 bases from J, with 8 bases between. The CDR3: CSVEVSMNTEAFF. CDR3 nucleotides: TGCAGCGTTGAGGTCAGCATGAACACTGAAGCTTTCTTT.

V is TRBV20-1 and J is TRBJ1-5; D gene uncertain. CDR1 is DFQATT and CDR2 is SNEGSKA in the germline V gene (reference sequence). The CDR3 has 12 residues. The V gene lost 3 bases and the J gene lost 4 bases, with 7 bases spanning the gap. The CDR3 loop reads CSARAINQPQHF. The DNA for the CDR3 is TGCAGTGCTAGGGCCATAAATCAGCCCCAGCATTTT.

This clonotype was observed at least ten times. The gene calls are TRBV4-2 and TRBJ2-4; D unresolved. The V gene lost 0 bases and the J gene lost 5 bases, with 11 bases spanning the gap. CDR1 is LGHNA, CDR2 YNFKEQ, per germline. The CDR3 length is 15 residues. CDR3 bases: TGTGCCAGCAGCCAAGATCGGGCCCGGGAAAACATTCAGTACTTC. Translated: CASSQDRARENIQYF.

This chain uses TRBV12-3 or TRBV12-4 with TRBJ2-1; 11 nucleotides match TRBD2. There are 17 residues in the CDR3. V lost 11 bases, J lost 3 bases, and 15 bases stayed unmatched. The CDR3 DNA sequence: TGTGCCTTCAGACCCTCAACTAGCGGGGGCCTCTACAATGAGCAGTTCTTC. This codes for CAFRPSTSGGLYNEQFF.

In its sample, this clonotype was seen many times. V is TRBV24-1 and J is TRBJ2-5; no clear D gene. Between the trimmed V and J ends, which lost 4 bases and 0 bases, there was a span of 5 bases. The CDR3 runs to 13 residues. Germline lookup yields CDR1 KGHDR and CDR2 SFDVKD. The CDR3 reads CATSDGHQETQYF. Here the CDR3 DNA reads TGTGCCACCAGTGACGGACACCAAGAGACCCAGTACTTC.

There are many counts of this clonotype. The chain couples TRBV7-2 to TRBJ2-7; a possible D gene is TRBD1 (6 bases). Trimming removed 1 base at V and 6 bases at J, with 19 bases between. The CDR3 spans 16 residues. Germline CDR1 is SGHTA and CDR2 is FQGNSA. CDR3: CASSLVSRGRGSEQYF. The CDR3 region has the DNA TGTGCCAGCAGCTTAGTTAGCCGCGGCAGGGGATCCGAGCAGTACTTC.

This clonotype has a count of ten or more. V and J are TRBV5-1 and TRBJ2-3; D is ambiguous. V lost 3 bases to trimming and J lost 5 bases, with 13 bases between them. This CDR3 comprises 14 residues. Germline CDR1 reads SGHRS; CDR2 reads YFSETQ. Here the CDR3 DNA reads TGCGCCAGCAGCTCATCAAAGGCCAAAGATACGCAGTATTTT. Protein: CASSSSKAKDTQYF.

This clonotype was observed many times. J is TRBJ2-3 and V is TRBV5-1; 8 bases fit TRBD2. The CDR3 spans 14 residues. Trimming cost V 4 bases and J 0 bases; bases outside gene matches: 1. From germline, CDR1 is SGHRS and CDR2 YFSETQ. The CDR3 protein is CASSPGGSTDTQYF. The CDR3 DNA reads as TGCGCCAGCAGCCCGGGAGGGAGCACAGATACGCAGTATTTT.

This clonotype was counted a few times. The chain recombines TRBV10-3 with TRBJ2-5; 10 bases agree with TRBD2. The V and J ends lost 11 bases and 4 bases, in that order; junction bases with no gene match: 16. The CDR3 has 16 amino acids. In germline, CDR1 is ENHRY, CDR2 SYGVKD. The CDR3 coding sequence is TGTGCCGCCGGCTCTAGTCAGCGGGGGGGCGGAGAGACCCAGTACTTC. Translating it yields CAAGSSQRGGGETQYF.

This clonotype has a handful of counts. V and J are TRBV7-8 and TRBJ2-1, with D perhaps TRBD1 or TRBD2 (5 bases each). The CDR3 has 15 residues. Between the trimmed V and J ends, which lost 5 bases and 0 bases, there was a span of 11 bases. Germline V gene data show CDR1 as SGHVS and CDR2 as FQNEAQ. CDR3 nucleotides: TGTGCCAGCAGCGAGGGGTTAGCCTCCTACAATGAGCAGTTCTTC. Its translation: CASSEGLASYNEQFF.

On this clonotype: The germline gene is not matched at one end of the junction; a read error may be the cause. The rearrangement uses TRBV4-3 and TRBJ2-1, with D perhaps assigned TRBD1 or TRBD2 (6 bases each). Germline CDR1 LGHNA, CDR2 YSLEER. The CDR3 loop spans 16 amino acids. The CDR3, as DNA: TGCGCCAGCAGCCAAGATGCCGGGGGCCGGGGCAATGATCAGTTCTTC. Translating gives CASSQDAGGRGNDQFF.

This clonotype showed up just a few times. V and J are TRBV19 and TRBJ1-5; no firm D call. V gave up 1 base and J gave up 3 bases, with 7 bases separating them. Germline V CDR1 and CDR2: LNHDA, SQIVND (reference sequence). The CDR3 sequence is 14 residues long. CDR3 sequence (DNA): TGTGCCAGTAGTATAGCGGCGGCCAATCAGCCCCAGCATTTT. Protein: CASSIAAANQPQHF.

The genes are TRBV29-1 and TRBJ2-5; tentatively, D is TRBD1 (6 bases). The CDR3 is 17 amino acids. Germline lookup yields CDR1 SQVTM and CDR2 ANQGSEA. Trimming shortened V by 3 bases and J by 4 bases, and 24 bases separated the two germline ends. The CDR3, as DNA: TGCAGCGTTGATGCGGACGGGACAAACTTTGTAGCAGAGACCCAGTACTTC. This encodes CSVDADGTNFVAETQYF.

This clonotype has at least ten counts. This chain uses TRBV12-3 or TRBV12-4 with TRBJ2-3; TRBD1 matches 7 bases. This CDR3 is 13 amino acids long. The ends lost 9 bases at V and 5 bases at J; junction bases unmatched: 8. The CDR3 here is CASTGVLVDTQYF. The CDR3 DNA sequence: TGTGCCAGTACAGGGGTTTTAGTAGATACGCAGTATTTT.

This clonotype was seen a handful of times. The chain links TRBV19 to TRBJ2-3; D perhaps matches TRBD1 (5 bases). The CDR3 has 13 amino acids. Trimming pared 5 bases from V and 2 bases from J, leaving 8 bases between. Germline assignment: CDR1 LNHDA and CDR2 SQIVND (reference sequence). The CDR3 spells CASSSGNTDTQYF. DNA of the CDR3: TGTGCCAGTAGTTCAGGGAACACAGATACGCAGTATTTT.

The table lists this clonotype with many counts. V and J are TRBV12-3 or TRBV12-4 and TRBJ2-1; 8 positions match TRBD1. The V segment lost 5 bases and the J segment 8 bases; nucleotides outside the gene matches: 8. This CDR3 comprises 14 residues. CDR3 residues: CASSPRTGFDEQFF. The CDR3 DNA reads as TGTGCCAGCAGTCCCCGGACAGGGTTTGATGAGCAGTTCTTC.

This clonotype was picked up a small number of times. The gene calls are TRBV4-1 and TRBJ2-3; TRBD2 aligns across 10 bases. Germline-derived CDR1 and CDR2 are MGHRA and YSYEKL. Trimming took 4 bases from V and 5 from J; bases not matched to a gene: 12. This CDR3 has 17 amino acids. The CDR3 reads CASSLRALAGDGDTQYF. For the CDR3, the DNA is TGCGCCAGCAGCCTCCGGGCCCTAGCGGGGGACGGAGATACGCAGTATTTT.

The sample holds many counts of this clonotype. The rearrangement uses TRBV7-3 and TRBJ2-2; D tentatively reads TRBD1 or TRBD2 (5 bases each). V lost 5 bases to trimming and J lost 0 bases, with 13 bases between them. The CDR3 spans 16 residues. From germline, CDR1 is SGHTA and CDR2 FQGTGA. CDR3 sequence: CASSPGTEPNTGELFF. The CDR3 DNA reads as TGTGCCAGCAGCCCGGGGACGGAACCGAACACCGGGGAGCTGTTTTTT.

This chain links TRBV6-2 or TRBV6-3 with TRBJ2-1; D is ambiguous. The CDR3 consists of 15 residues. From germline, CDR1 is MNHEY and CDR2 SVGEGT. V lost 1 base to trimming and J lost 7 bases, with 14 bases between them. Here the CDR3 reads CASSYFARLGNEQFF. The CDR3 coding sequence is TGTGCCAGCAGTTACTTTGCTAGGTTAGGGAATGAGCAGTTCTTC.

The chain uses TRBV5-1 and TRBJ2-1; D call uncertain. Germline lookup yields CDR1 SGHRS and CDR2 YFSETQ. Between the trimmed V and J ends, which lost 4 bases and 8 bases, there was a span of 19 bases. This CDR3 has 15 residues. DNA for the CDR3: TGCGCCAGCAGCCCCCTGGGCCTTAACAGTTATGAGCAGTTCTTC. Its translation: CASSPLGLNSYEQFF.

This clonotype was picked up one time. This likely comes from a read error, as the CDR3 has no conserved phenylalanine or tryptophan at its end. The chain recombines TRBV20-1 with TRBJ2-1; D assignment may be TRBD1 or TRBD2 (5 bases each). The germline V gene has CDR1 DFQATT and CDR2 SNEGSKA (reference sequence). V gave up 6 bases and J gave up 6 bases, with 21 bases separating them. This CDR3 has 15 amino acids. CDR3 nucleotide sequence: TGCAGTGCCCCAACCCCTCCTCGGGGCCCCAATGAGCAGTTCTCC. Translation: CSAPTPPRGPNEQFS.

This clonotype was seen a few times. The chain uses TRBV7-8 and TRBJ2-7; 11 bases agree with TRBD2. The CDR3 is 17 amino acids. The germline V gene encodes CDR1 SGHVS and CDR2 FQNEAQ. The V segment lost 5 bases and the J segment 5 bases; nucleotides outside the gene matches: 14. CDR3 coding DNA: TGTGCCAGCAGCCAAACAGGCGGGACTAGCGGAGTCCACGAGCAGTACTTC. Its protein product is CASSQTGGTSGVHEQYF.

The chain has TRBV7-3 and TRBJ1-6; D is ambiguous. Per germline, CDR1 SGHTA and CDR2 FQGTGA. The CDR3 is 13 amino acids. V gave up 4 bases and J gave up 13 bases, with 14 bases separating them. In DNA, the CDR3 is TGTGCCAGCAGCTACCTTACCGATAGTCCCCTCCACTTT. Amino acid sequence: CASSYLTDSPLHF. The full variable domain, with the rest looked up from reference TRBV7-3 and TRBJ1-6, is GAGVSQTPSNKVTEKGKYVELRCDPISGHTALYWYRQSLGQGPEFLIYFQGTGAADDSGLPNDRFFAVRPEGSVSTLKIQRTERGDSAVYLCASSYLTDSPLHFGNGTRLTVT.

This clonotype was counted a few times. The chain employs TRBV10-3 and TRBJ2-1, with 11 bases that match TRBD2. The CDR3 covers 14 residues. V lost 6 bases to trimming and J lost 4 bases; unmatched junction nucleotides: 2. CDR1 is ENHRY and CDR2 is SYGVKD in the germline V gene. The CDR3 DNA reads TGTGCCATCAGGGGACTAGCGGAATACAATGAGCAGTTCTTC. As protein: CAIRGLAEYNEQFF.

This clonotype was detected many times. In DNA, the CDR3 is TGTGCCAGCAGCCTTGAGGGGGGAGGAGAGACCCAGTACTTC. Protein sequence: CASSLEGGGETQYF. The chain employs TRBV7-2 and TRBJ2-5; D could derive from TRBD1 or TRBD2 (6 bases each). There are 14 residues in the CDR3. Looked up from germline, CDR1 is SGHTA and CDR2 is FQGNSA. Trimming cost V 5 bases and J 4 bases, with 14 bases left between them.

This clonotype showed up just a few times. The CDR3 loop is CASSFLQGGNQPQHF. Here the CDR3 DNA reads TGTGCCAGCAGCTTCTTACAGGGAGGCAATCAGCCCCAGCATTTT. The chain joins TRBV7-2 to TRBJ1-5; TRBD1 is a possible D gene (6 bases). The CDR3 spans 15 residues. Germline V gene data show CDR1 as SGHTA and CDR2 as FQGNSA. Trimming removed 3 bases at V and 2 bases at J, with 11 bases between. Looking up the rest from reference TRBV7-2 and TRBJ1-5 gives the full variable domain: GAGVSQSPSNKVTEKGKDVELRCDPISGHTALYWYRQSLGQGLEFLIYFQGNSAPDKSGLPSDRFSAERTGGSVSTLTIQRTQQEDSAVYLCASSFLQGGNQPQHFGDGTRLSIL.